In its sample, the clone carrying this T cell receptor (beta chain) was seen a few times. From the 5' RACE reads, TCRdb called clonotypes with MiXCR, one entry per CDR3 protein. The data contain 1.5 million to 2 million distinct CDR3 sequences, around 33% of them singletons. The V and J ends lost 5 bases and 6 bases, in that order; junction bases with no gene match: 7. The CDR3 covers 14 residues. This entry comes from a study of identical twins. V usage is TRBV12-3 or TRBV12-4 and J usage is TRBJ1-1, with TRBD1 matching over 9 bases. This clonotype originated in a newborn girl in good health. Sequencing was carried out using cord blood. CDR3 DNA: TGTGCCAGCAGTCCGACAGGGGGTGTATCTGAAGCTTTCTTT. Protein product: CASSPTGGVSEAFF.